This TCR beta chain stems from a study of T cell responses to AZD1222 COVID-19 vaccine. General study points: Nearly half of spike-specific TCRs reportedly target variant regions that are unmutated in the B.1.351 and B.1.1.7 variants. There were repertoire samples only from the period after the peak T cell response. At study baseline, merely six AZD1222 recipients were seropositive.

This table comes from immunoSEQ multiplex PCR, and its TCRdb copy is limited to in-frame clones, with some not included. The sample records approximately 89,000 clones, 92% being singletons. Trimming removed 2 bases from V and 4 bases from J; junction bases left unmatched: 4. Germline lookup yields CDR1 MGHRA and CDR2 YSYEKL. The length of the CDR3 is 14 residues. A single count supports this clone. The antigen is unknown. This chain uses TRBV4-1 with TRBJ1-1; 7 bases are shared with TRBD1. This receptor was taken from an adult in good health. Sequencing was performed on peripheral blood, taken on day 0 of AZD1222 vaccination. CDR3 amino acids: CASSQPRGGTEAFF. CDR3 in DNA: TGCGCCAGCAGCCAACCCAGGGGGGGCACTGAAGCTTTCTTT.